The 30 T cell receptor beta chains below were found in one sample sequenced in a study of regulatory T cells in long-lasting Graves disease. Stated time point: persistent/refractory GD, antithyroid drugs over 5 years with positive TRAb. Extracted PBMC RNA gave rise to the TCR library. Building the TCR beta libraries relied on iRepertoire HTBI primers, and CDR3 regions underwent Arm-PCR. MiXCR, applied by TCRdb to the multiplex PCR reads, yields one record per CDR3 protein. The repertoire has a few hundred thousand distinct CDR3 sequences, roughly 24% of them found once; the top ten carry around 30%. This specimen was peripheral blood mononuclear cells (PBMCs), taken when the disease was refractory, from a patient treated with antithyroid drugs. Receptors originate from a woman aged 40 to 49 with Graves disease.

The chain uses TRBV6-5 and TRBJ2-7, with D possibly being TRBD1 or TRBD2 (5 bases each). CDR1 MNHEY and CDR2 SVGAGI come from the germline V gene. The CDR3 length is 15 residues. Between the trimmed V and J ends, which lost 0 bases and 2 bases, there was a span of 11 bases. In DNA form, the CDR3 reads TGTGCCAGCAGTTACTCGACAGACGGGGCCTACGAGCAGTACTTC. This sequence encodes CASSYSTDGAYEQYF.

The table lists this clonotype with many counts. The rearrangement links TRBV7-3 to TRBJ2-5; D is perhaps TRBD1 (6 bases). The germline V and J ends were trimmed by 5 bases and 5 bases, with 12 bases remaining between them. Germline CDR1 is SGHTA and CDR2 is FQGTGA. The CDR3 totals 13 residues. The chain's CDR3 is CASSRLQGETQYF. CDR3 nucleotides: TGTGCCAGCAGCCGACTTCAGGGGGAGACCCAGTACTTC.

This chain joins TRBV20-1 and TRBJ2-7, with 7 bases identical to TRBD2. The CDR3 length is 15 residues. CDR1 is DFQATT and CDR2 is SNEGSKA in the germline V gene (reference sequence). Trimming took 5 bases from V and 3 from J; bases not matched to a gene: 13. CDR3 bases: TGCAGTGCTCCCCCGGGCGGCGGGAGTCTCTACGAGCAGTACTTC. Protein product: CSAPPGGGSLYEQYF.

Ten or more counts support this clonotype. The V call is TRBV28, the J call TRBJ1-5; D may be TRBD1 (5 bases). The germline V gene has CDR1 MDHEN and CDR2 SYDVKM. Trimming took off 6 bases at V and 4 bases at J, with 16 bases between the two ends. The CDR3 totals 15 residues. As DNA, the CDR3 is TGTGCCAGCAGACCGAGGGGTGTAAGGAATCAGCCCCAGCATTTT. Its protein is CASRPRGVRNQPQHF.

This rearrangement joins TRBV27 to TRBJ2-7; D possibly corresponds to TRBD2 (5 bases). The V end was cut by 6 bases, the J end by 1 base, with 13 bases between. Germline CDR1 reads MNHEY; CDR2 reads SMNVEV (reference sequence). This CDR3 contains 14 residues. The CDR3 DNA sequence: TGTGCCAGCAGGGTGGGAGTTAGTTCCTACGAGCAGTACTTC. Residues: CASRVGVSSYEQYF.

The V call is TRBV3-1, the J call TRBJ1-4; 10 positions match TRBD1. Germline V gene data show CDR1 as LGHDT and CDR2 as YNNKEL (reference sequence). The CDR3 extends over 16 amino acids. The J segment lost 7 bases and the V segment lost 1 base, leaving 6 bases of the junction unmatched. The CDR3 sequence: CASSQARQGAIEKLFF. The CDR3 DNA sequence: TGTGCCAGCAGCCAAGCCCGACAGGGGGCTATTGAAAAACTGTTTTTT.

V and J are TRBV7-2 and TRBJ2-7, with a weak D call TRBD1 (6 bases). V shed 5 bases and J shed 6 bases, with 17 bases lying between them. This CDR3 contains 14 residues. CDR1 and CDR2 from the germline V gene are SGHTA and FQGNSA. CDR3 amino acids: CASSRASRGGEQYF. The CDR3, as DNA: TGTGCCAGCAGCCGGGCATCCAGGGGTGGCGAGCAGTACTTC.

This clonotype was seen ten or more times. This sequence joins TRBV7-9 and TRBJ2-7; 14 bases match TRBD2. The length of the CDR3 is 16 residues. V shed 4 bases, J shed 5 bases, and the junction held 7 bases outside the gene matches. Germline lookup yields CDR1 SEHNR and CDR2 FQNEAQ (reference sequence). The CDR3 DNA reads as TGTGCCAGCAGCTCCCCGCGGACTAGCGGGAGGCACGAGCAGTACTTC. Its protein product is CASSSPRTSGRHEQYF. The full variable domain, its missing parts supplied by reference TRBV7-9 and TRBJ2-7, is DTGVSQNPRHKITKRGQNVTFRCDPISEHNRLYWYRQTLGQGPEFLTYFQNEAQLEKSRLLSDRFSAERPKGSFSTLEIQRTEQGDSAMYLCASSSPRTSGRHEQYFGPGTRLTVT.

This clonotype was seen more than once but under ten times. V gene TRBV7-9 combines with J gene TRBJ1-6; TRBD1 matches at 7 bases. This CDR3 region has 16 residues. The germline gives CDR1 SEHNR, CDR2 FQNEAQ (reference sequence). Trimming cost V 5 bases and J 5 bases; bases outside gene matches: 9. The CDR3: CASSTTRTGNNSPLHF. CDR3 coding DNA: TGTGCCAGCAGCACCACTCGGACAGGAAATAATTCACCCCTCCACTTT.

The chain recombines TRBV20-1 with TRBJ2-7; 7 bases map to TRBD2. This CDR3 is 12 amino acids long. Germline loops: CDR1 DFQATT, CDR2 SNEGSKA (reference sequence). The J segment lost 3 bases and the V segment lost 4 bases, leaving 3 bases of the junction unmatched. The CDR3 DNA sequence: TGCAGTGCTAAGCGGGATAGCTACGAGCAGTACTTC. This encodes CSAKRDSYEQYF.

The V and J genes are TRBV5-5 and TRBJ1-6; 7 nucleotides agree with TRBD1. This CDR3 has 14 amino acids. Trimming removed 3 bases from V and 7 bases from J; junction bases left unmatched: 4. Germline V CDR1 and CDR2: SGHKS, YYEKEE (reference sequence). The CDR3 is CASSWAGGNSPLHF. CDR3 DNA sequence: TGTGCCAGCAGCTGGGCAGGGGGGAATTCACCCCTCCACTTT.

This clonotype was picked up many times. The chain carries TRBV7-8 and TRBJ1-2; possibly TRBD1 for D (6 bases). The CDR3 totals 13 residues. Trimming removed 3 bases at V and 5 bases at J, with 10 bases between. Germline lookup yields CDR1 SGHVS and CDR2 FQNEAQ. The CDR3 here is CASSFGQIYGYTF. The CDR3 region has the DNA TGTGCCAGCAGCTTTGGACAGATTTATGGCTACACCTTC.

This chain uses TRBV19 with TRBJ1-5; D is uncertain. The length of the CDR3 is 15 residues. CDR1 and CDR2 from the germline V gene are LNHDA and SQIVND (reference sequence). Trimming took off 3 bases at V and 0 bases at J, with 9 bases between the two ends. The CDR3 here is CASSIPIVSNQPQHF. The CDR3 region has the DNA TGTGCCAGTAGTATTCCTATTGTTAGCAATCAGCCCCAGCATTTT. Based on the CDR3 plus reference TRBV19 and TRBJ1-5, the full variable domain is DGGITQSPKYLFRKEGQNVTLSCEQNLNHDAMYWYRQDPGQGLRLIYYSQIVNDFQKGDIAEGYSVSREKKESFPLTVTSAQKNPTAFYLCASSIPIVSNQPQHFGDGTRLSIL.

This clonotype was counted at least ten times. One end of the junction is discordant with germline, which a read error may explain. The genes are TRBV27 and TRBJ2-7; 9 bases line up with TRBD1. Germline lookup yields CDR1 MNHEY and CDR2 SMNVEV (reference sequence). The length of the CDR3 is 12 residues. The CDR3 loop is CASSSGWDRVIF. The CDR3 DNA reads as TGTGCCAGCAGCTCGGGTTGGGACAGGGTCATCTTC.

In its sample, this clonotype was seen many times. The chain uses TRBV7-9 and TRBJ2-2; TRBD1 matches at 7 bases. Germline CDR1 SEHNR, CDR2 FQNEAQ (reference sequence). The CDR3 is 14 amino acids. Trimming cost V 5 bases and J 1 base; bases outside gene matches: 1. CDR3 coding DNA: TGTGCCAGCAGCCGGACAGGGAACACCGGGGAGCTGTTTTTT. This sequence encodes CASSRTGNTGELFF.

The chain combines TRBV10-2 with TRBJ2-2, with 10 bases identical to TRBD2. Trimming took 5 bases from V and 4 from J; bases not matched to a gene: 4. This CDR3 comprises 15 residues. CDR1 is WSHSY and CDR2 is SAAADI in the germline V gene. CDR3 nucleotide sequence: TGCGCCAGCAGTAGGGTAGCGGGAGGCACCGGGGAGCTGTTTTTT. The encoded protein is CASSRVAGGTGELFF.

This clonotype was seen more than once but under ten times. The chain has TRBV7-3 and TRBJ2-2, with D perhaps TRBD1 (6 bases). This CDR3 has 14 amino acids. From germline, CDR1 is SGHTA and CDR2 FQGTGA. Trimming removed 5 bases from V and 6 bases from J, with 13 bases in between. CDR3 sequence reads: CASSGRGWAGELFF. CDR3 bases: TGTGCCAGCAGCGGCAGGGGATGGGCCGGGGAGCTGTTTTTT. The complete variable domain, with remaining parts taken from reference TRBV7-3 and TRBJ2-2, reads GAGVSQTPSNKVTEKGKYVELRCDPISGHTALYWYRQSLGQGPEFLIYFQGTGAADDSGLPNDRFFAVRPEGSVSTLKIQRTERGDSAVYLCASSGRGWAGELFFGEGSRLTVL.

This chain uses TRBV19 with TRBJ2-7; D might be TRBD1 or TRBD2, each matching 8 bases. Germline CDR1 and CDR2: LNHDA and SQIVND (reference sequence). CDR3 length: 20 residues. The germline V and J ends were trimmed by 6 bases and 11 bases, with 41 bases remaining between them. The CDR3 is CASRVIPEPGLDFTGGQEYF. The CDR3 DNA reads as TGTGCCAGTAGAGTTATTCCTGAACCGGGACTAGACTTCACTGGGGGACAGGAGTACTTC.

Turning to this clonotype: The conserved phenylalanine or tryptophan normally closing the CDR3 is absent here, so this likely arose from a read error. The rearrangement joins TRBV28 to TRBJ1-2; TRBD1 is a possible D gene (6 bases). This CDR3 comprises 12 residues. V was trimmed by 8 bases and J by 4 bases, leaving 11 bases between them. Germline loops: CDR1 MDHEN, CDR2 SYDVKM. This chain's CDR3 is CASRWGPYGYTL. Here the CDR3 DNA reads TGTGCCAGCCGATGGGGGCCCTATGGCTACACCCTC.

At least ten counts were recorded for this clonotype. This rearrangement joins TRBV7-9 to TRBJ1-6, with TRBD1 identical over 8 bases. With 5 bases clipped from V and 8 bases from J, the junction kept 8 bases outside the gene matches. This CDR3 contains 15 residues. Germline V gene data show CDR1 as SEHNR and CDR2 as FQNEAQ (reference sequence). The CDR3 bases are TGTGCCAGCAGCCCGGGACAGGTTGGAGATTCACCCCTCCACTTT. Amino acid sequence: CASSPGQVGDSPLHF.

In its sample, this clonotype was seen many times. This chain connects TRBV28 to TRBJ1-4; TRBD1 agrees at 8 bases. Unmatched junction bases numbered 9, after V lost 4 bases and J lost 8 bases. CDR1 and CDR2 from the germline V gene are MDHEN and SYDVKM. CDR3 length equals 15 residues. The CDR3 bases are TGTGCCAGCAGTTCCATCCAGGGGGCAGGGGAAAAACTGTTTTTT. Amino acids: CASSSIQGAGEKLFF.

The chain links TRBV2 to TRBJ2-2, with TRBD1 matching 10 bases. The CDR3 spans 14 residues. Germline-derived CDR1 and CDR2 are SNHLY and FYNNEI. The V segment lost 3 bases and the J segment 6 bases; nucleotides outside the gene matches: 1. CDR3 region: CASSEGQGSGELFF. Here the CDR3 DNA reads TGTGCCAGCAGTGAGGGACAGGGGTCCGGGGAGCTGTTTTTT. Supplemented by reference TRBV2 and TRBJ2-2, the full variable domain reads EPEVTQTPSHQVTQMGQEVILRCVPISNHLYFYWYRQILGQKVEFLVSFYNNEISEKSEIFDDQFSVERPDGSNFTLKIRSTKLEDSAMYFCASSEGQGSGELFFGEGSRLTVL.

A note on this clonotype: A read error may explain this, as a much larger clone is one base away. The chain combines TRBV6-4 with TRBJ2-2, with D possibly being TRBD2 (6 bases). This CDR3 has 14 residues. CDR1 is MRHNA and CDR2 is SNTAGT in the germline V gene. CDR3 in amino acids: CASSYGYNTGGLFF. The CDR3, as DNA: TGTGCCAGCAGTTACGGATATAACACCGGGGGGCTGTTTTTT.

The chain employs TRBV5-1 and TRBJ2-7; 14 bases align to TRBD2. The CDR3 extends over 15 amino acids. V shed 0 bases, J shed 6 bases, and the junction held 2 bases outside the gene matches. Germline-derived CDR1 and CDR2 are SGHRS and YFSETQ. DNA of the CDR3: TGCGCCAGCAGCTTGGAGGGACTAGCGGGAGTCGAGCAGTACTTC. Protein sequence: CASSLEGLAGVEQYF.

This clonotype was counted ten times or more. The rearrangement joins TRBV3-1 to TRBJ2-5; 10 positions agree with TRBD2. In germline, CDR1 is LGHDT, CDR2 YNNKEL (reference sequence). The CDR3 loop spans 13 amino acids. V lost 6 bases and J lost 4; bases outside the gene matches: 2. The CDR3 reads CASRRLAGETQYF. The CDR3 coding sequence is TGTGCCAGCAGAAGACTAGCGGGAGAGACCCAGTACTTC.

This clonotype has ten or more counts. This chain connects TRBV12-3 or TRBV12-4 to TRBJ1-1; TRBD1 aligns across 8 bases. The CDR3 contains 15 residues. With V trimmed by 3 bases and J by 1 base, 4 bases remained unmatched. CDR3 DNA: TGTGCCAGCAGTTTCCCGGACAGGGCGAACACTGAAGCTTTCTTT. It encodes CASSFPDRANTEAFF.

The chain links TRBV24-1 to TRBJ2-4, with TRBD1 identical over 7 bases. The trim removed 5 bases at V and 3 bases at J, leaving 6 bases unmatched. Germline CDR1 and CDR2: KGHDR and SFDVKD. The CDR3 totals 15 residues. The CDR3 nucleotides are TGTGCCACCAGTGTAGGGGGCGAGGGCAAAAACATTCAGTACTTC. It specifies CATSVGGEGKNIQYF.

The sample holds many counts of this clonotype. This rearrangement joins TRBV28 to TRBJ1-1; D not certain. Germline CDR1 reads MDHEN; CDR2 reads SYDVKM. The CDR3 contains 14 residues. Trimming cost V 4 bases and J 4 bases, with 13 bases left between them. CDR3 region: CASSSPGKGTEAFF. DNA of the CDR3: TGTGCCAGCAGTTCCCCGGGAAAGGGCACTGAAGCTTTCTTT.

The chain couples TRBV2 to TRBJ1-2; 7 bases are shared with TRBD1. The CDR3 runs 14 residues. The germline gives CDR1 SNHLY, CDR2 FYNNEI. The V gene end was trimmed by 7 bases and the J gene end by 2 bases; junction bases not matched to a gene: 7. CDR3 coding DNA: TGTGCCAGCACTCGACTGGACAGGAACTATGGCTACACCTTC. The encoded protein is CASTRLDRNYGYTF.

This clonotype was recorded at least ten times. The V and J genes are TRBV11-2 and TRBJ2-7; D is uncertain. Germline CDR1 SGHAT, CDR2 FQNNGV. Deletions cut 3 bases from V and 9 bases from J, with 12 bases between. The CDR3 runs to 12 residues. Here the CDR3 reads CASSFQAVRQYF. CDR3 coding DNA: TGTGCCAGCAGCTTTCAGGCGGTTCGGCAGTACTTC.